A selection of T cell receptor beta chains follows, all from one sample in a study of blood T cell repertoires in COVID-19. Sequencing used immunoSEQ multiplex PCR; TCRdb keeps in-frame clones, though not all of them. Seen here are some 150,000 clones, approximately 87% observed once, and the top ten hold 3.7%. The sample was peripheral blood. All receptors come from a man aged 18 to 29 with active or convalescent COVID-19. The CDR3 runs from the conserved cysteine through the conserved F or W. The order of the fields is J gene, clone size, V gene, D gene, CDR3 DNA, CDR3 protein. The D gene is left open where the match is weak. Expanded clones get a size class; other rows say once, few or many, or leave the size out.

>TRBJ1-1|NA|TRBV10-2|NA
TGCGCCAGCAGTGAGTGGGCGACCATAGAAGCTTTCTTT
CASSEWATIEAFF
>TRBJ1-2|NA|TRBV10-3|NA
TGTGCCATCAGTGAGTCGGGAGGGAACTATGGCTACACCTTC
CAISESGGNYGYTF
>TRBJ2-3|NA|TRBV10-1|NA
TGCGCCAGCAACGGACAGAACACAGATACGCAGTATTTT
CASNGQNTDTQYF
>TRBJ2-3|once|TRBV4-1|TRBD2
TGCGCCAGCAGCCACACCGGACTAGCGGGGGGAAGGACAGATACGCAGTATTTT
CASSHTGLAGGRTDTQYF
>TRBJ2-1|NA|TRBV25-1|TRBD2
TGTGCCAGCAGTTCGGGACTAGCGGGAGTGAAGTTCTTC
CASSSGLAGVKFF
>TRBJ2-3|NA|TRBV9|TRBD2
TGTGCCAGCAGCGCCTTAACTAGCGGGAGTACAGATACGCAGTATTTT
CASSALTSGSTDTQYF
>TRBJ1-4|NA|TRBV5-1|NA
TGCGCCAGCAGCACCGGTCAGGGGTTGTCTAATGAAAAACTGTTTTTT
CASSTGQGLSNEKLFF
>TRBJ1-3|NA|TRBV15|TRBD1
TGTGCCACACGAGGGGGGACAGGGGCTGGAAACACCATATATTTT
CATRGGTGAGNTIYF
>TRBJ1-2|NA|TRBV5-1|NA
TGCGCCAGCAGCTTCTCTACCTATGGCTACACCTTC
CASSFSTYGYTF
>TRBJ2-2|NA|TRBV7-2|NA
TGTGCCAGCAGCTTGCAGTACACCGGGGAGCTGTTTTTT
CASSLQYTGELFF
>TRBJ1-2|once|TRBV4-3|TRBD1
TGCGCCAGCAGCCAAGCTCCGGGACAGGGGGCAATTAGCTACACCTTC
CASSQAPGQGAISYTF
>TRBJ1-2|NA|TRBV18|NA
TGTGCCAGCTCACTCACCCGGACAGAGGACTATGGCTACACCTTC
CASSLTRTEDYGYTF
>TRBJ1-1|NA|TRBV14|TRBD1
TGTGCCAGCAGCCTTACTCCGACAGGGGTGTATGCTTTCTTT
CASSLTPTGVYAFF
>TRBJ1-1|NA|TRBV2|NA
TGTGCCAGGACATTGACAGTGATGAACACTGAAGCTTTCTTT
CARTLTVMNTEAFF
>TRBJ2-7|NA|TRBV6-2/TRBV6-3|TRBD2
TGTGCCAGCAGTTACAGCGGGGTGTCCTACGAGCAGTACTTC
CASSYSGVSYEQYF
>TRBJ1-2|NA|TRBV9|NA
TGTGCCAGCAGCGCCCGTCTCGGGAGCTACACCTTC
CASSARLGSYTF
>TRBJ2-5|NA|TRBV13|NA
TGTGCCAGCAGCTCGACAGGACTGTTACAAGAGACCCAGTACTTC
CASSSTGLLQETQYF
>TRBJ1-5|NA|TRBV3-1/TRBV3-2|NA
TGTGCCAGCAGCCAAGATATTCTGCAGCCCCAGCATTTT
CASSQDILQPQHF
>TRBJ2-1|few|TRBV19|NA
TGTGCCAGTAGTATCGGCCAGGGGCACTACAATGAGCAGTTCTTC
CASSIGQGHYNEQFF
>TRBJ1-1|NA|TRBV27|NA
TGTGCCAGCAGTGTATTAGAGAACACTGAAGCTTTCTTT
CASSVLENTEAFF
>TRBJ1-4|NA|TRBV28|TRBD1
TGTGCCAGCAGAACCATGGTCGGACAGGCCTCTTTTGAAAAACTGTTTTTT
CASRTMVGQASFEKLFF
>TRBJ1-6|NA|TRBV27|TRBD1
TGTGCCAGCAGTTTATCCACAGGGGCACCCCTCCACTTT
CASSLSTGAPLHF
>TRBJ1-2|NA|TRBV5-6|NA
TGTGCCAGCAGCCATACAGGGTCGGACTATGGCTACACCTTC
CASSHTGSDYGYTF
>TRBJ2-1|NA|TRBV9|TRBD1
TGTGCCAGCAGCGGGGACAGGGTGAAGCAGTTCTTC
CASSGDRVKQFF
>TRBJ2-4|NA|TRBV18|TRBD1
TGTGCCAGCTCACCCGCACCCTGGGACAGGGCGTACTTC
CASSPAPWDRAYF
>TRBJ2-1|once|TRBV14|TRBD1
TGTGCCAGCAGCCAAGAAATTTTTGGGACAGAGGGGCAGTTCTTC
CASSQEIFGTEGQFF
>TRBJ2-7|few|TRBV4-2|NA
TGTGCCAGCAGCCAAGATAGACGGGAGTATTACGAGCAGTACTTC
CASSQDRREYYEQYF
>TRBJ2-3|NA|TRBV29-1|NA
TGCAGCGTCAGGGTAGGAACAGATACGCAGTATTTT
CSVRVGTDTQYF
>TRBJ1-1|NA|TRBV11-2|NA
TGTGCCAGCAGCTTTACAGGGTATCCAAGGAACACTGAAGCTTTCTTT
CASSFTGYPRNTEAFF
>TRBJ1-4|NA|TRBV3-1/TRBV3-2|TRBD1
TGTGCCAGCAGCAGACGACAGGGATCCGATGAAAAACTGTTTTTT
CASSRRQGSDEKLFF
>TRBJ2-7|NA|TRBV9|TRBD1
TGTGCCAGCAGCCCCGGGACAGGGCCCTACGAGCAGTACTTC
CASSPGTGPYEQYF
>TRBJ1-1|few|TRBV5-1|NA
TGCGCCAGCAGCTGGGGACAAGGGAACACTGAAGCTTTCTTT
CASSWGQGNTEAFF
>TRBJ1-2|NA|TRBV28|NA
TGTGCCAGCAGTTTGTCAGGGTTGGGTCCTGGCTACACCTTC
CASSLSGLGPGYTF
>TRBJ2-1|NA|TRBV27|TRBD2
TGTGCCAGCACCCCTGTAGCGGGAGTTTACAATGAGCAGTTCTTC
CASTPVAGVYNEQFF
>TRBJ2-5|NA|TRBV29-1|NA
TGCAGCGTTCTCCCCACAGAAGAGACCCAGTACTTC
CSVLPTEETQYF